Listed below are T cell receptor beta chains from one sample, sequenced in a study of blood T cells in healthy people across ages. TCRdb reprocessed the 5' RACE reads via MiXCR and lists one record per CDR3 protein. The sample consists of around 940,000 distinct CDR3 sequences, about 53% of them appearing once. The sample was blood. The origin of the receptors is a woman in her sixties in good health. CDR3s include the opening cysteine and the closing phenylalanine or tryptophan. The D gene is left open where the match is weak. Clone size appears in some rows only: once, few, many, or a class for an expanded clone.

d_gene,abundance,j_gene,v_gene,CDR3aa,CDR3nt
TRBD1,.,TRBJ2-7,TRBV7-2,CASSWRQGSAYERYF,TGTGCCAGCAGCTGGAGACAGGGGTCAGCCTACGAGCGGTACTTC
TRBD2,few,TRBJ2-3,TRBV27,CASGGLAGVGTDTQYF,TGTGCCAGCGGGGGTTTAGCGGGAGTTGGAACAGATACGCAGTATTTT
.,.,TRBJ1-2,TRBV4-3,CASSQIPAGNYGYTF,TGCGCCAGCAGCCAGATCCCGGCAGGCAACTATGGCTACACCTTC
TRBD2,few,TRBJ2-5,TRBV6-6,CASSFRLAGREKETQYF,TGTGCCAGCAGCTTCAGACTAGCGGGAAGGGAGAAAGAGACCCAGTACTTC
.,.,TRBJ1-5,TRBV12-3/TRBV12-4,CASSFKGYQPQHF,TGTGCCAGCAGTTTTAAGGGGTATCAGCCCCAGCATTTT
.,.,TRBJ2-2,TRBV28,CASKSRGGGELFF,TGTGCCAGCAAGTCCAGGGGAGGCGGGGAGCTGTTTTTT
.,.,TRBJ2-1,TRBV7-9,CASSSRLGEQFF,TGTGCCAGCAGCTCTCGTCTGGGTGAGCAGTTCTTC
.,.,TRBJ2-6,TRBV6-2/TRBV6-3,CASSYQTNRSSGANALTF,TGTGCCAGCAGTTACCAAACTAACAGGAGCTCTGGGGCCAACGCCCTGACTTTC
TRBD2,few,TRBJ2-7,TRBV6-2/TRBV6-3,CASSLTSGTFGEQYF,TGTGCCAGCAGCCTCACTAGCGGGACCTTTGGAGAGCAGTACTTC
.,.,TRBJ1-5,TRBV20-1,CSAQVPGSRGSNQPQHF,TGCAGTGCTCAGGTTCCAGGGTCTCGGGGGTCCAATCAGCCCCAGCATTTT
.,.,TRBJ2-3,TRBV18,CASSPPVTDTQYF,TGTGCCAGCTCACCCCCGGTCACAGATACGCAGTATTTT
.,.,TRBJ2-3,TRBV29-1,CSGGDRQYF,TGCAGCGGCGGGGACAGGCAGTATTTT
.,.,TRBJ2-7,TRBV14,CVSSQAGDFYEQYF,TGTGTCAGCAGCCAAGCCGGGGATTTCTACGAGCAGTACTTC
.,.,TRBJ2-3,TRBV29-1,CSVWDRTTQYF,TGCAGCGTTTGGGACCGTACTACGCAGTATTTT
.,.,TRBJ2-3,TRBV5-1,CASSPSAGTDTQYF,TGCGCCAGCAGCCCGTCGGCCGGCACAGATACGCAGTATTTT
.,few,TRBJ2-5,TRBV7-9,CASSLASTETQYF,TGTGCCAGCAGCTTAGCGTCGACGGAGACCCAGTACTTC
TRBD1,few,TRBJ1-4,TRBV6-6,CATAGTEAATNEKLFF,TGTGCCACCGCCGGGACAGAGGCTGCAACTAATGAAAAACTGTTTTTT
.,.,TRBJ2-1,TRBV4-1,CASSQPEGEQFF,TGCGCCAGCAGCCAGCCAGAGGGTGAGCAGTTCTTC
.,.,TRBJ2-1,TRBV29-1,CSVGAPNEQFF,TGCAGCGTTGGTGCCCCAAATGAGCAGTTCTTC
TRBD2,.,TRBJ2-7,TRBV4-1,CATSQVPGLASYEQYF,TGCGCCACCAGCCAAGTCCCCGGACTAGCGTCCTACGAGCAGTACTTC
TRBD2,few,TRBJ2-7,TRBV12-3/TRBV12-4,CASSIRTSGPSYEQYF,TGTGCCAGCAGTATAAGGACTAGCGGGCCCTCCTACGAGCAGTACTTC
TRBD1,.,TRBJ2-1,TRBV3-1,CANSQAHTTGYEQFF,TGTGCCAACAGCCAAGCGCATACGACAGGGTATGAGCAGTTCTTC
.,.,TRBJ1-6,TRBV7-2,CASSSYRRSYNSPLHF,TGTGCCAGCAGCTCGTACAGGAGAAGTTATAATTCACCCCTCCACTTT
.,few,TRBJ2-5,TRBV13,CASSASYEWQETQYF,TGTGCCAGCAGCGCCTCCTATGAATGGCAAGAGACCCAGTACTTC
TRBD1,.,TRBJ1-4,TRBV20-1,CSASPTGGYEKLFF,TGCAGTGCTAGTCCGACAGGGGGATATGAAAAACTGTTTTTT
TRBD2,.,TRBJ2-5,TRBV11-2,CASSLAGGWQETQYF,TGTGCCAGCAGCTTAGCGGGGGGGTGGCAAGAGACCCAGTACTTC
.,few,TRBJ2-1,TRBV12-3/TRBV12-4,CASGVGGTYNEQFF,TGTGCCAGTGGAGTGGGAGGAACCTACAATGAGCAGTTCTTC
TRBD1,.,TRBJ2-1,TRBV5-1,CASSYDRASYEQFF,TGCGCCAGCAGCTATGACAGGGCCTCCTACGAGCAGTTCTTC
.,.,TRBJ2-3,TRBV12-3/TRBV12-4,CASSLGTTHTQYF,TGTGCCAGCAGTTTAGGTACTACACATACGCAGTATTTT
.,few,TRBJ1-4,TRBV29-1,CSVEGRYEKLFF,TGCAGCGTTGAAGGGCGATATGAAAAACTGTTTTTT
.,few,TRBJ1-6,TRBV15,CATSRARISPLHF,TGTGCCACCAGCAGGGCGCGGATTTCACCCCTCCACTTT
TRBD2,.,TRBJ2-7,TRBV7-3,CASSLSGRGGYEQYF,TGTGCCAGCAGCTTAAGCGGGAGGGGTGGGTACGAGCAGTACTTC
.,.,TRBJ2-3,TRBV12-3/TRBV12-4,CASSSASGLGNTQYF,TGTGCCAGCAGTTCGGCCAGCGGCCTAGGGAATACGCAGTATTTT
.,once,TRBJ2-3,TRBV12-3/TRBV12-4,CASSFRESTDAQYF,TGTGCCAGCAGTTTTCGGGAGAGCACAGATGCGCAGTATTTT